This T cell receptor (beta chain) came from a study of CD8 T cells in ankylosing spondylitis. Points from the study as a whole: Some motif variants had been reported before (in reactive arthritis synovial fluid and blood). Enrichment of disease-linked clones was reportedly significant in matched ankylosing spondylitis synovial fluid. Blood from ankylosing spondylitis patients appeared to carry a characteristic roughly 8-variant TCR beta motif.

MiXCR was run by TCRdb on the 5' RACE reads, yielding one entry per CDR3 protein. Of approximately 150,000 distinct CDR3 sequences detected, around a third appear once; the ten largest clones hold about 6.3%. This CDR3 is built from 16 residues. V shed 2 bases and J shed 7 bases, with 18 bases lying between them. Germline V gene sequence: CDR1 MGHRA, CDR2 YSYEKL. This clonotype turned up a few times. The antigen remains unidentified. The gene calls are TRBV4-1 and TRBJ2-1; D unresolved. The TCR originated in a male donor with ankylosing spondylitis. The specimen was synovial fluid, either unsorted or a sorted T cell fraction (not recorded which). Here the CDR3 reads CASSQSLRASLNEQFF. The CDR3 bases are TGCGCCAGCAGCCAATCCCTGCGAGCCTCTCTAAATGAGCAGTTCTTC.